The present entry profiles one TCR beta chain with its context. Antigen specificity is unknown. The PCR was carried out with 60 Vbeta primers and 13 Jbeta primers. TCRdb keeps only in-frame clones here, not all; method: immunoSEQ multiplex PCR. The sample lists 150,000 or so clones, less than 90% occurring once. The data stem from a study of cytomegalovirus exposure and HLA in healthy donors. General study findings and limits: An assumption of roughly uniform sequencing depth across donors underlay the presence/absence analyses. Per a later analysis, HLA-associated TCR beta chains showed more clonal expansion than other, equally common TCR beta chains. Most TCR sequences showed up rarely, but some public TCRs showed up in many donors. Per a prior analysis, the majority of TCR beta V segments were productive roughly 87% or roughly 30% of the time.

Looked up from germline, CDR1 is SGDLS and CDR2 is YYNGEE. The CDR3 extends over 16 amino acids. V gave up 3 bases and J gave up 0 bases; unmatched junction bases: 6. The V and J genes are TRBV9 and TRBJ2-1; 7 nucleotides match TRBD2. The sequenced sample was PBMCs. This TCR came from a male donor in good health and CMV-seropositive. CDR3 nucleotides: TGTGCCAGCAGCGATCGGCTAGCGGTCTCCTACAATGAGCAGTTCTTC. It translates to CASSDRLAVSYNEQFF.